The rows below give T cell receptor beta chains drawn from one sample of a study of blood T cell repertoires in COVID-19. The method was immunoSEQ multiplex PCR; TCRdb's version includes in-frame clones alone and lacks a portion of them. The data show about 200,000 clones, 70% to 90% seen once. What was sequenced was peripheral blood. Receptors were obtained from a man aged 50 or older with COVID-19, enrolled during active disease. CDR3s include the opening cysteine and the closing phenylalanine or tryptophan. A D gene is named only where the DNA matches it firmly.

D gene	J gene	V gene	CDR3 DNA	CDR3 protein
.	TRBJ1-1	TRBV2	TGTGCCAGCGCCGACAGCAATATGAACACTGAAGCTTTCTTT	CASADSNMNTEAFF
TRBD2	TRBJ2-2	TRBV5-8	TGTGCCAGCAGCTTGGGGACTAGCTTTAACCCCGGGGAACTGTTTTTT	CASSLGTSFNPGELFF
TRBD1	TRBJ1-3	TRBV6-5	TGTGCCAGCAGTTACAGGGGGCTGGGAGGAAACACCATATATTTT	CASSYRGLGGNTIYF
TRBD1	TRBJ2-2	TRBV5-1	TGCGCCAGCAGCTCGGGACAGGCGGACACCGGGGAGCTGTTTTTT	CASSSGQADTGELFF
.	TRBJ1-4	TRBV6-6	TGTGCCAGCAGTTACGTGACAGATAATGAAAAACTGTTTTTT	CASSYVTDNEKLFF
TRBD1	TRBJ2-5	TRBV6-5	TGTGCCACAGGGGGAGCGTACCCAGAGACCCAGTACTTC	CATGGAYPETQYF
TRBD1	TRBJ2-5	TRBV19	TGTGCCAGCCGACAGGGGGTACAAGAGACCCAGTACTTC	CASRQGVQETQYF
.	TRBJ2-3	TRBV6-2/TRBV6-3	TGTGCCAGCAGCCCGACCGGGGATACGCAGTATTTT	CASSPTGDTQYF
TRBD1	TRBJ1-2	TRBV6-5	TGTGCCAGCAGTTATGTAAGGACAGGAGGGAACTATGGCTACACCTTC	CASSYVRTGGNYGYTF
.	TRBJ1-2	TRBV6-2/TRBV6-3	TGTGCCAGCAGTGAGGGGGACTATGGCTACACCTTC	CASSEGDYGYTF
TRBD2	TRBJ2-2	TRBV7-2	TGTGCCAGCAGCCCGGGACTAGCGGGACCGCCGCGAACCGGGGAGCTGTTTTTT	CASSPGLAGPPRTGELFF